This T cell receptor beta chain originates from a study of cytomegalovirus exposure and HLA in healthy donors (dated by TCRdb to the late 2010s). Looking at the study overall: According to a later analysis, the 120 validation repertoires were produced on the same platform as the approximately 620 repertoires of the first cohort. The study aimed to test whether cataloging public T cell receptors could reveal signatures of past pathogen exposure. Along with the roughly 700-subject first cohort, a separate validation cohort of over a hundred different subjects was used. The study combined high-throughput TCR immunosequencing, statistical association of individual TCRs with disease status, and machine learning to predict cytomegalovirus infection status. The paper as a whole reports these results and caveats: The classifier was reported to diagnose cytomegalovirus status with high specificity and sensitivity in both the original cohort and the validation cohort. A later analysis found that TCRs clustered in the first cohort also tended to co-occur in the 120 or so validation repertoires, with 94% of cluster scores above 0. A later analysis had no HLA typing for the validation cohort, so co-occurrence there was scored across all 120 or so repertoires. The authors suggested that the approach could potentially be generalized to other disease states and immunological phenotypes. Most TCR sequences were seen in very few donors, while some public TCRs were found in many individuals. Three of the identified cytomegalovirus-associated TCR beta chains were confirmed in vitro to be specific for cytomegalovirus antigens. In the study, approximately 160 TCR beta chains were listed as associated with cytomegalovirus.

The donors were included in the validation cohort of 100 to 150 subjects, a group kept apart from the roughly 670-subject first cohort. CDR1 and CDR2 (SGHTA, FQGNSA) derive from the germline V gene. Trimming at the junction amounts to 1 base on V and 11 bases on J, and the germline ends lie 8 bases apart. From cysteine to phenylalanine, the CDR3 is 12 amino acids long. Only the CDR3 part of the read is kept: 36 bases, read in frame from the first base. Turning to this clone: Its antigen target is currently unknown. Base qualities are missing; no much larger clone stands one base away.

Libraries were prepared through the immunoSEQ multiplex PCR assay. Processing in the source paper ran as follows. A statistical classification framework was built to diagnose cytomegalovirus status from the catalog of TCR beta chain sequences. TCRdb re-hosts the immuneACCESS table, in-frame sequences only. Its copies lack some clones; in the studies checked, an unresolved V gene accounts for under half of them, and the cause for the rest is not known. V, J and clone size are taken as reported in that table, and D and trimming were inferred from the DNA itself. The sample yields about 180,000 clones; about 89% were counted once. The ten largest clonotypes hold roughly 2.7% of the sample.

Sequenced sample: PBMCs. The clonotype comes from a man younger than 35 in good health and CMV-seropositive. This chain is built from TRBV7-2 and TRBJ2-2, with an unclear D gene assignment. The CDR3 sequence is CASSLGGPELFF. In nucleotide form, the sequence is TGTGCCAGCAGCTTAGGCGGTCCTGAGCTGTTTTTT.